One sample yielded the 4 T cell receptor beta chains listed below, sequenced in a study of cytomegalovirus exposure and HLA in healthy donors. The PCR used 60 Vbeta and 13 Jbeta primers. Assay used: immunoSEQ multiplex PCR; TCRdb lists only in-frame clones, some missing. The repertoire holds some 99,000 clones, with 73% as singletons. The source material was PBMCs. The receptors stem from a man in his forties in good health and CMV-seronegative.

This clone turned up a few times. The chain couples TRBV9 to TRBJ1-3, with D perhaps matching TRBD1 (5 bases). Germline loops: CDR1 SGDLS, CDR2 YYNGEE. CDR3 size: 14 residues. Trimming cost V 0 bases and J 1 base, with 5 bases left between them. CDR3 protein: CASSVEGSGNTIYF. The CDR3 coding sequence is TGTGCCAGCAGCGTAGAGGGGTCTGGAAACACCATATATTTT. The complete variable domain, with remaining parts taken from reference TRBV9 and TRBJ1-3, reads DSGVTQTPKHLITATGQRVTLRCSPRSGDLSVYWYQQSLDQGLQFLIQYYNGEERAKGNILERFSAQQFPDLHSELNLSSLELGDSALYFCASSVEGSGNTIYFGEGSWLTVV.

V and J are TRBV5-1 and TRBJ2-7, with D possibly matching TRBD2 (5 bases). Germline-derived CDR1 and CDR2 are SGHRS and YFSETQ. This CDR3 contains 11 residues. V lost 9 bases to trimming and J lost 6 bases, with 13 bases between them. As DNA, the CDR3 is TGCGCCATCACTAGGACGCGCGAGCAGTACTTC. Amino acid sequence: CAITRTREQYF. Together with reference TRBV5-1 and TRBJ2-7, the CDR3 gives the full variable domain: KAGVTQTPRYLIKTRGQQVTLSCSPISGHRSVSWYQQTPGQGLQFLFEYFSETQRNKGNFPGRFSGRQFSNSRSEMNVSTLELGDSALYLCAITRTREQYFGPGTRLTVT.

The sample holds one count of this clone. J is TRBJ1-1 and V is TRBV2, with TRBD1 as a possible D gene (5 bases). Trimming cost V 3 bases and J 10 bases, with 18 bases left between them. The germline CDR1 and CDR2 sequences are SNHLY and FYNNEI. This CDR3 is built from 14 residues. CDR3 in amino acids: CASSDDLGGAGAFF. The CDR3, as DNA: TGTGCCAGCAGTGACGACCTGGGGGGTGCGGGAGCTTTCTTT.

The J gene is TRBJ1-5, the V gene TRBV19, with TRBD1 identical over 11 bases. The CDR3 contains 20 residues. The V and J ends lost 1 base and 3 bases, in that order; junction bases with no gene match: 14. CDR1 is LNHDA and CDR2 is SQIVND in the germline V gene (reference sequence). The CDR3 region is CASSIGMVRDRGYTNQPQHF. CDR3 sequence (DNA): TGTGCCAGTAGTATAGGGATGGTCAGGGACAGGGGGTATACCAATCAGCCCCAGCATTTT.